This T cell receptor (beta chain) emerged from a study of shared clonotypes between healthy human individuals. Study-level information: Three plates were used per donor for CD4 naive, three for CD4 memory, two for CD8 naive and one for CD8 memory.

Looked up from germline, CDR1 is MGHRA and CDR2 is YSYEKL. Trimming shortened V by 3 bases and J by 6 bases, and 11 bases separated the two germline ends. The CDR3 has 14 amino acids. The repertoire was sequenced with immunoSEQ multiplex PCR; TCRdb's copy has only in-frame clones and lacks some. The sample consists of 1,500,000 or so clones, roughly 97% of them appearing once. Source material: naive CD4+ T cells sorted from blood. As for subset: CD45RA+ positively selected. This chain connects TRBV4-1 to TRBJ1-4; D gene ambiguous. The clonotype was recovered from a man aged 25-45 years in good health. CDR3 residues: CASSQFSPYEKLFF. The CDR3 coding sequence is TGCGCCAGCAGCCAGTTCAGCCCCTATGAAAAACTGTTTTTT.